The rows below give T cell receptor beta chains drawn from one sample of a study of neurological immune-mediated disorders. TCRdb independently ran MiXCR on the 5' RACE reads; one entry per CDR3 protein. The sample contains over 35,000 distinct CDR3 sequences, roughly 4.4% of which appear only once. Sequencing was performed on PBMCs. These receptors were taken from an older woman with multiple sclerosis. CDR3s include the opening cysteine and the closing phenylalanine or tryptophan. Fields, in order: D gene, clone size, J gene, V gene, CDR3 protein. D genes are given only for firm matches. The size of a clone is reported for some rows only, either as once, few or many, or as a class for expanded clones.

-,many,TRBJ2-3,TRBV5-5,CASSTGTDTQYF
TRBD1,-,TRBJ2-1,TRBV24-1,CATSDPTGRYNEQFF
-,many,TRBJ2-1,TRBV5-1,CASSLSRTVYNEQFF
TRBD2,many,TRBJ2-3,TRBV29-1,CSVELAGAPPDTQYF
TRBD1,many,TRBJ2-7,TRBV4-3,CASSQGTAPDTYEQYF
-,many,TRBJ1-2,TRBV5-1,CASSTSGEGSSGYTF
TRBD1,many,TRBJ1-1,TRBV9,CASSGTGDTEAFF
-,many,TRBJ1-5,TRBV25-1,CASSGEGRQPQHF
-,many,TRBJ2-3,TRBV20-1,CSARDNRDTDTQYF
TRBD2,many,TRBJ2-1,TRBV9,CASSVSGLASNEQFF
-,-,TRBJ2-1,TRBV5-1,CASSLVSYNEQFF
-,-,TRBJ1-1,TRBV3-1,CASSQDTVNTEAFF
TRBD1,many,TRBJ2-1,TRBV24-1,CATSDPSRDRGRTYNEQFF
TRBD2,many,TRBJ2-3,TRBV20-1,CSANKGLAGDDTQYF
-,few,TRBJ1-1,TRBV18,CASSFSGGRNTEAFF
-,many,TRBJ1-1,TRBV5-1,CASSLNTGNTEAFF